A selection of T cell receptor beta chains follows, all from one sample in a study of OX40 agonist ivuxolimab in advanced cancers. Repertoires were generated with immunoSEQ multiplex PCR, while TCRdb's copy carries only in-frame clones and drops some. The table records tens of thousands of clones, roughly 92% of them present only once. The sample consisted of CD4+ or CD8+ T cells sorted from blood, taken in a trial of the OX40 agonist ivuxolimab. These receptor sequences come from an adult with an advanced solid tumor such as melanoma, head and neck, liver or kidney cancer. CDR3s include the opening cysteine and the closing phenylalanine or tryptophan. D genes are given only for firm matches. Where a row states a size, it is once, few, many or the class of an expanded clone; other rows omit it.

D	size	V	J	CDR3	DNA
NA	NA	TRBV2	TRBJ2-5	CASSRDGYQETQYF	TGTGCCAGCAGTAGGGACGGTTACCAAGAGACCCAGTACTTC
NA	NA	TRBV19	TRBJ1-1	CASSIRGGSEAFF	TGTGCCAGTAGTATAAGGGGCGGGTCGGAAGCTTTCTTT
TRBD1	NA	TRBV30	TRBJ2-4	CAWTDRAQVAKNIQYF	TGTGCCTGGACCGACAGGGCTCAGGTAGCCAAAAACATTCAGTACTTC
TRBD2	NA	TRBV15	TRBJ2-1	CATSRASGSMNEQFF	TGTGCCACCAGCAGAGCTAGCGGGAGTATGAATGAGCAGTTCTTC
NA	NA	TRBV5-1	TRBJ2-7	CASSLGAYEQYF	TGCGCCAGCAGCTTGGGGGCCTACGAGCAGTACTTC
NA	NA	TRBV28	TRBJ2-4	CASRDSRGIQYF	TGTGCCAGCAGGGACTCGAGAGGCATTCAGTACTTC
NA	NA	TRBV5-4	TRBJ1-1	CASSLAGGVGRKNTEAFF	TGTGCCAGCAGCTTGGCCGGGGGGGTTGGAAGAAAGAACACTGAAGCTTTCTTT
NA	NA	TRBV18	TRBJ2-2	CASSGRLEISGELFF	TGTGCCAGTTCCGGCCGATTGGAGATTTCCGGGGAGCTGTTTTTT
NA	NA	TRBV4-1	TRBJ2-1	CASSPRTNNNEQFF	TGCGCCAGCAGCCCCCGGACTAACAACAATGAGCAGTTCTTC
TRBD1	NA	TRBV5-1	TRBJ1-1	CASSRGQGQNTEAFF	TGCGCCAGCAGCCGCGGACAGGGACAGAACACTGAAGCTTTCTTT
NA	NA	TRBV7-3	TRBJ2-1	CASSLRSTGHNEQFF	TGTGCCAGCAGCCTAAGGTCCACCGGCCACAATGAGCAGTTCTTC
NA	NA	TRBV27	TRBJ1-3	CASSRTGISGNTIYF	TGTGCCAGCAGCCGGACGGGCATCTCTGGAAACACCATATATTTT
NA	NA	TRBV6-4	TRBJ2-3	CASSRQRTDTQYF	TGTGCCAGCAGTAGACAGAGAACAGATACGCAGTATTTT
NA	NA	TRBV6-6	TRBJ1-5	CAIKGGSGQPQHF	TGTGCCATTAAGGGGGGGAGCGGTCAGCCCCAGCATTTT
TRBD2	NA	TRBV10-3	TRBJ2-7	CAISSRAGGDEQYF	TGTGCCATCAGTTCTCGAGCGGGAGGGGATGAGCAGTACTTC
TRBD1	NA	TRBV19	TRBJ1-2	CASSIFRGRDYGYTF	TGTGCCAGTAGTATATTCAGGGGGCGCGACTATGGCTACACCTTC
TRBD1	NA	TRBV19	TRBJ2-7	CASSFPGQGSEEQYF	TGTGCCAGTAGTTTCCCGGGACAGGGATCAGAGGAGCAGTACTTC
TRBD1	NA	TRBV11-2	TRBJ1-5	CASSLDGGGTGGRSNQPQHF	TGTGCCAGCAGCTTAGATGGGGGCGGGACAGGGGGCAGGAGCAATCAGCCCCAGCATTTT
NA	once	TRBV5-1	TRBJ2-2	CASSFSLPQAGGELFF	TGCGCCAGCAGCTTTTCTCTCCCTCAGGCGGGCGGGGAGCTGTTTTTT
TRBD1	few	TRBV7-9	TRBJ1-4	CASSGPDRRKLFF	TGTGCCAGCAGCGGGCCGGACAGGAGAAAACTGTTTTTT
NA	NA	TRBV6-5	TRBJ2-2	CASSLPGPSGELFF	TGTGCCAGCAGTCTACCGGGCCCGTCGGGGGAGCTGTTTTTT
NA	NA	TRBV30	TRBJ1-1	CAWSTLSDAFF	TGTGCCTGGAGTACCCTCTCGGACGCTTTCTTT
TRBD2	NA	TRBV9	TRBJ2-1	CASSPPSGWSSYNEQFF	TGTGCCAGCAGCCCGCCTAGCGGGTGGAGCTCCTACAATGAGCAGTTCTTC
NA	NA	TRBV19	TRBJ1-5	CASTTNWGASQPQHF	TGTGCCAGTACCACAAACTGGGGGGCGTCTCAGCCCCAGCATTTT
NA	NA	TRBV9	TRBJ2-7	CASSPRLASPYEQYF	TGTGCCAGCAGCCCCCGTCTAGCGTCTCCCTACGAGCAGTACTTC
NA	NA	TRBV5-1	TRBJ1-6	CASSLAGSGDIGALHF	TGCGCCAGCAGCTTGGCAGGGTCAGGGGATATAGGGGCCCTCCACTTT
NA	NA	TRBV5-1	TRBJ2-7	CASSPGPQYEQYF	TGCGCCAGCAGCCCGGGACCCCAATACGAGCAGTACTTC